The 32 T cell receptor beta chains listed next were all sequenced from one sample in a study of Ad26.COV2.S vaccination and SARS-CoV-2 variants. Using immunoSEQ multiplex PCR, the repertoire was profiled, and TCRdb retains in-frame clones only, with some absent. The table has some 400,000 clones, approximately 89% seen once. Treatment described: 19 received Ad26.COV2.S at low or high dose, single or two shots; about 5 received placebo; per-sample allocation not given. Samples analyzed were those drawn on day 63 after the first vaccine or placebo injection. Sample: peripheral blood, taken in a trial of Ad26.COV2.S vaccine versus placebo. The receptors were gathered from a person aged 18-65 years who received the Ad26.COV2.S COVID-19 vaccine or a placebo.

The V gene is TRBV27, the J gene TRBJ2-1; D possibly corresponds to TRBD1 (5 bases). The CDR3 runs to 14 residues. Trimming took 8 bases from V and 4 from J, leaving 15 bases between them. CDR1 and CDR2 (germline): MNHEY, SMNVEV (reference sequence). The CDR3 region has the DNA TGTGCCAGCCGAAGGTCAGGACAATACAATGAGCAGTTCTTC. It yields the protein CASRRSGQYNEQFF.

The rearrangement uses TRBV19 and TRBJ2-3; possibly TRBD2 for D (6 bases). The CDR3 extends over 15 amino acids. The V gene's germline CDR1 is LNHDA and CDR2 SQIVND (reference sequence). Trimming took off 8 bases at V and 0 bases at J, with 15 bases between the two ends. CDR3 amino acids: CASRLSGVSTDTQYF. The DNA for the CDR3 is TGTGCCAGTCGTTTATCGGGGGTTAGCACAGATACGCAGTATTTT. Based on the CDR3 plus reference TRBV19 and TRBJ2-3, the full variable domain is DGGITQSPKYLFRKEGQNVTLSCEQNLNHDAMYWYRQDPGQGLRLIYYSQIVNDFQKGDIAEGYSVSREKKESFPLTVTSAQKNPTAFYLCASRLSGVSTDTQYFGPGTRLTVL.

The chain recombines TRBV7-2 with TRBJ1-1; 7 nucleotides align to TRBD1. J gave up 3 bases and V 5 bases, and 9 bases lay outside the gene matches. Germline loops: CDR1 SGHTA, CDR2 FQGNSA. The CDR3 is 15 residues long. The chain's CDR3 is CASSRGRGWDTEAFF. DNA of the CDR3: TGTGCCAGCAGCCGCGGCAGGGGGTGGGACACTGAAGCTTTCTTT.

The chain recombines TRBV28 with TRBJ1-5, with D unclear. V was clipped by 9 bases and J by 6 bases, with 12 bases between them. Per the germline V gene, CDR1 is MDHEN and CDR2 is SYDVKM. This CDR3 has 12 residues. The CDR3 loop is CASYAGRQPQHF. The CDR3 DNA follows: TGTGCCAGTTATGCGGGTCGTCAGCCCCAGCATTTT.

The chain carries TRBV12-3 or TRBV12-4 and TRBJ2-7, with TRBD2 as a possible D gene (6 bases). The ends were cut back, 5 bases at V and 3 bases at J, with 11 bases in the middle. The CDR3 has 13 amino acids. In DNA, the CDR3 is TGTGCCAGCAGTCGGGACTTTAACTACGAGCAGTACTTC. It translates to CASSRDFNYEQYF.

The rearrangement joins TRBV19 to TRBJ2-2; 10 bases align to TRBD2. The CDR3 is made up of 15 amino acids. Trimming removed 7 bases from V and 6 bases from J; junction bases left unmatched: 8. Germline values: CDR1 LNHDA, CDR2 SQIVND (reference sequence). CDR3 protein: CASTPLAGAPGELFF. The DNA for the CDR3 is TGTGCCAGTACCCCGCTAGCGGGAGCCCCCGGGGAGCTGTTTTTT.

The count of this clone is one. This chain connects TRBV4-3 to TRBJ2-7; tentatively, D is TRBD2 (6 bases). Per germline, CDR1 LGHNA and CDR2 YSLEER. This CDR3 has 16 amino acids. V lost 0 bases and J 6 bases, leaving 18 bases between the germline ends. CDR3 amino acids: CASSQEGSASGGEQYF. CDR3 DNA sequence: TGCGCCAGCAGCCAAGAGGGGTCGGCGTCCGGGGGCGAGCAGTACTTC.

This clone has only a few counts. This chain connects TRBV5-4 to TRBJ2-2; D is perhaps TRBD1 (6 bases). With 4 bases removed from V and 4 bases from J, the gap between germline ends came to 11 bases. Germline lookup yields CDR1 SGHNT and CDR2 YYREEE (reference sequence). This CDR3 comprises 14 residues. In nucleotides, the CDR3 is TGTGCCAGCAGCCTGTGGGGGCCCACCGGGGAGCTGTTTTTT. As protein: CASSLWGPTGELFF.

The chain recombines TRBV2 with TRBJ1-4, with D maybe TRBD1 (6 bases). The germline gives CDR1 SNHLY, CDR2 FYNNEI. The CDR3 sequence is 13 residues long. Trimming took off 8 bases at V and 7 bases at J, with 14 bases between the two ends. CDR3 in DNA: TGTGCCAGCGTGATCCGGGGGCGTGAAAAACTGTTTTTT. Its translation is CASVIRGREKLFF.

The chain links TRBV30 to TRBJ2-6; 7 bases agree with TRBD2. The CDR3 is 19 residues long. Germline-derived CDR1 and CDR2 are GTSNPN and SVGIG (reference sequence). Trimming at V came to 2 bases and at J to 2 bases, leaving 15 bases not matched to a gene. The CDR3 coding sequence is TGTGCCTGGAGTACCCCCCGCCTTGTGGGGAGGGCTGGGGCCAACGTCCTGACTTTC. This codes for CAWSTPRLVGRAGANVLTF. Full variable domain (rest looked up from reference TRBV30 and TRBJ2-6): SQTIHQWPATLVQPVGSPLSLECTVEGTSNPNLYWYRQAAGRGLQLLFYSVGIGQISSEVPQNLSASRPQDRQFILSSKKLLLSDSGFYLCAWSTPRLVGRAGANVLTFGAGSRLTVL.

This clone was detected many times. For the CDR3, the DNA is TGTGCCAGCAGCCAAGATCTCGACAGCAATGAAAAACTGTTTTTT. It is translated as CASSQDLDSNEKLFF. The rearrangement joins TRBV4-2 to TRBJ1-4; D is perhaps TRBD1 (5 bases). From germline, CDR1 is LGHNA and CDR2 YNFKEQ. This CDR3 spans 15 amino acids. Trimming took 0 bases from V and 5 from J, leaving 10 bases between them.

This clone was observed a single time. V gene TRBV28 combines with J gene TRBJ2-3; D uncertain. The length of the CDR3 is 14 residues. Between the trimmed V and J ends, which lost 6 bases and 1 base, there was a span of 11 bases. CDR1 and CDR2 from the germline V gene are MDHEN and SYDVKM. In DNA form, the CDR3 reads TGTGCCAGCAGCCCTCTCCGCGGCACAGATACGCAGTATTTT. Protein: CASSPLRGTDTQYF.

J is TRBJ2-7 and V is TRBV27; 9 bases fit TRBD1. The V gene end was trimmed by 5 bases and the J gene end by 3 bases; junction bases not matched to a gene: 5. CDR1 is MNHEY, CDR2 SMNVEV, per germline (reference sequence). The length of the CDR3 is 14 residues. The CDR3 DNA sequence: TGTGCCAGCAGTCCGGACAGGGGTTACTACGAGCAGTACTTC. Its translation: CASSPDRGYYEQYF.

The chain uses TRBV12-3 or TRBV12-4 and TRBJ1-5; no firm D call. The CDR3 is made up of 13 amino acids. Trimming cost V 6 bases and J 6 bases, with 12 bases left between them. The CDR3 DNA sequence: TGTGCCAGCAGCCTCCCTGGGGTTCAGCCCCAGCATTTT. It encodes CASSLPGVQPQHF.

This clone was found once. The chain employs TRBV24-1 and TRBJ2-2; D is undetermined. V shed 3 bases and J shed 0 bases, with 10 bases lying between them. Germline values: CDR1 KGHDR, CDR2 SFDVKD. The CDR3 has 16 residues. CDR3 nucleotide sequence: TGTGCCACCAGTGATAAGGGTACGGCGAACACCGGGGAGCTGTTTTTT. Translated, it gives CATSDKGTANTGELFF.

The chain uses TRBV4-2 and TRBJ2-1, with 11 bases identical to TRBD2. This CDR3 spans 16 amino acids. The V gene's germline CDR1 is LGHNA and CDR2 YNFKEQ. Unmatched junction bases numbered 4, after V lost 0 bases and J lost 6 bases. The CDR3, as DNA: TGTGCCAGCAGCCAAGATGGACTAGCGGGCCGCAATGAGCAGTTCTTC. This codes for CASSQDGLAGRNEQFF.

The V and J genes are TRBV7-2 and TRBJ1-1, with a tentative D call TRBD1 (6 bases). V lost 0 bases to trimming and J lost 2 bases, with 7 bases between them. The length of the CDR3 is 14 residues. CDR1 and CDR2 (germline): SGHTA, FQGNSA. The CDR3 bases are TGTGCCAGCAGCTTAGCGGGACAAAACACTGAAGCTTTCTTT. It codes for CASSLAGQNTEAFF. Full variable domain (outside the CDR3, taken from reference TRBV7-2 and TRBJ1-1): GAGVSQSPSNKVTEKGKDVELRCDPISGHTALYWYRQSLGQGLEFLIYFQGNSAPDKSGLPSDRFSAERTGGSVSTLTIQRTQQEDSAVYLCASSLAGQNTEAFFGQGTRLTVV.

CDR3 amino acids: CASSLMGGRIQETQYF. The CDR3 DNA follows: TGTGCCAGCAGCTTAATGGGCGGCCGAATTCAAGAGACCCAGTACTTC. The gene calls are TRBV7-9 and TRBJ2-5; D not resolved. This CDR3 comprises 16 residues. Deletions cut 2 bases from V and 2 bases from J, with 15 bases between. The germline V gene has CDR1 SEHNR and CDR2 FQNEAQ (reference sequence).

The J gene is TRBJ2-1, the V gene TRBV4-2; D is unclear. Germline V gene sequence: CDR1 LGHNA, CDR2 YNFKEQ. The V end was cut by 0 bases, the J end by 5 bases, with 11 bases between. The CDR3 is 15 amino acids. This CDR3 is CASSQDWLSNNEQFF. CDR3 DNA: TGTGCCAGCAGCCAAGATTGGCTGAGCAACAATGAGCAGTTCTTC.

The chain's CDR3 is CAWSGGTGVYEQYF. CDR3 nucleotides: TGTGCCTGGAGTGGCGGGACAGGGGTCTACGAGCAGTACTTC. The rearrangement links TRBV30 to TRBJ2-7; TRBD1 matches 10 bases. Trimming took 1 base from V and 3 from J; bases not matched to a gene: 3. Germline CDR1 GTSNPN, CDR2 SVGIG (reference sequence). The CDR3 loop spans 14 amino acids.

This chain uses TRBV6-6 with TRBJ2-1; D is unclear. There are 12 residues in the CDR3. CDR1 and CDR2 (germline): MNHNY, SVGAGI (reference sequence). Trimming took 6 bases from V and 5 from J, leaving 8 bases between them. The chain's CDR3 is CASRGNNNEQFF. The CDR3 DNA reads as TGTGCCAGCAGGGGGAATAACAATGAGCAGTTCTTC.

The chain combines TRBV20-1 with TRBJ2-6; D remains ambiguous. The CDR3 is 15 residues long. Trimming took 3 bases from V and 0 from J, leaving 9 bases between them. The germline V gene has CDR1 DFQATT and CDR2 SNEGSKA (reference sequence). CDR3 loop: CSASGMSSGANVLTF. The CDR3 nucleotides read TGCAGTGCTAGTGGAATGAGCTCTGGGGCCAACGTCCTGACTTTC.

The chain couples TRBV3-1 (or the pseudogene TRBV3-2) to TRBJ1-1; the match to TRBD1 covers 9 bases. The germline CDR1 and CDR2 sequences are LGHDT and YNNKEL (reference sequence). The junction had 8 bases not matched to a gene; V was cut back by 7 bases and J by 5 bases. The CDR3 consists of 14 residues. CDR3 coding DNA: TGTGCCAGCACCGCCTACGACAGGGGGACTGAAGCTTTCTTT. This sequence encodes CASTAYDRGTEAFF.

This clone was counted once. V is TRBV5-1 and J is TRBJ2-7; D remains unclear. CDR1 and CDR2 from the germline V gene are SGHRS and YFSETQ. The CDR3 length is 14 residues. Trimming removed 5 bases at V and 3 bases at J, with 15 bases between. The DNA for the CDR3 is TGCGCCAGCAGTTCAACCGGGCCCCACTACGAGCAGTACTTC. Translation gives CASSSTGPHYEQYF.

The chain links TRBV6-5 to TRBJ1-2; D may be TRBD1 (5 bases). Germline-derived CDR1 and CDR2 are MNHEY and SVGAGI. The V gene lost 5 bases and the J gene lost 6 bases, with 16 bases spanning the gap. This CDR3 comprises 14 residues. The CDR3 DNA is TGTGCCAGCAGTCCATCGGGGGGGAAGAATGGCTACACCTTC. It encodes CASSPSGGKNGYTF.

The chain carries TRBV5-6 and TRBJ2-2; TRBD2 matches at 11 bases. The J segment lost 1 base and the V segment lost 3 bases, leaving 11 bases of the junction unmatched. Germline lookup yields CDR1 SGHDT and CDR2 YYEEEE. The CDR3 loop spans 19 amino acids. The CDR3 coding sequence is TGTGCCAGCAGCTCCCCGGGACTAGCGGAGGGAAAGAACACCGGGGAGCTGTTTTTT. Its protein product is CASSSPGLAEGKNTGELFF.

This chain links TRBV7-9 with TRBJ1-2; 9 bases align to TRBD1. V shed 2 bases and J 10 bases; nucleotides not matched to a gene: 14. CDR1 is SEHNR and CDR2 is FQNEAQ in the germline V gene (reference sequence). The CDR3 has 16 residues. The DNA of the CDR3 is TGTGCCAGCAGCTTAAACAAGATGACAGGGGGATTGGACTACACCTTC. Protein product: CASSLNKMTGGLDYTF.

V usage is TRBV7-9 and J usage is TRBJ1-2; weak D call: TRBD1 (5 bases). Per the germline V gene, CDR1 is SEHNR and CDR2 is FQNEAQ (reference sequence). The length of the CDR3 is 17 residues. V lost 5 bases, J lost 0 bases, and 19 bases lay in between. CDR3 amino acids: CASSPHPLGRANYGYTF. The DNA of the CDR3 is TGTGCCAGCAGCCCACACCCCCTGGGGCGAGCTAACTATGGCTACACCTTC.

The chain is built from TRBV12-5 and TRBJ1-1; D remains unclear. This CDR3 contains 14 residues. CDR1 is LGHNT, CDR2 FRNRAP, per germline. Trimming took 5 bases from V and 1 from J, leaving 11 bases between them. The CDR3 protein is CASGPGLGNTEAFF. In nucleotides, the CDR3 is TGTGCTAGTGGTCCAGGCTTAGGGAACACTGAAGCTTTCTTT.

This clone was detected only once. The chain carries TRBV7-9 and TRBJ2-1; TRBD2 matches at 7 bases. The germline V gene encodes CDR1 SEHNR and CDR2 FQNEAQ (reference sequence). The CDR3 contains 16 residues. J was trimmed by 7 bases and V by 2 bases; bases with no gene match: 11. Written as DNA, the CDR3 is TGTGCCAGCAGCTTATTCGGGGAGGGTCTCGGGAATGAGCAGTTCTTC. Translation: CASSLFGEGLGNEQFF.

V is TRBV7-6 and J is TRBJ2-1; 7 bases map to TRBD2. Germline-derived CDR1 and CDR2 are SGHVS and FNYEAQ. The length of the CDR3 is 15 residues. The J segment lost 2 bases and the V segment lost 2 bases, leaving 3 bases of the junction unmatched. CDR3 region: CASSLRSGTYNEQFF. CDR3 nucleotides: TGTGCCAGCAGCTTACGGAGCGGGACCTACAATGAGCAGTTCTTC.

The chain employs TRBV5-4 and TRBJ1-3; no reliable D call. CDR1 and CDR2 (germline): SGHNT, YYREEE (reference sequence). CDR3 length: 11 amino acids. Trimming stripped 2 bases from V and 8 bases from J, with 5 bases between. The CDR3: CASSFGDTIYF. CDR3 DNA: TGTGCCAGCAGCTTCGGGGACACCATATATTTT. Filled out from reference TRBV5-4 and TRBJ1-3, the complete variable domain reads ETGVTQSPTHLIKTRGQQVTLRCSSQSGHNTVSWYQQALGQGPQFIFQYYREEENGRGNFPPRFSGLQFPNYSSELNVNALELDDSALYLCASSFGDTIYFGEGSWLTVV.